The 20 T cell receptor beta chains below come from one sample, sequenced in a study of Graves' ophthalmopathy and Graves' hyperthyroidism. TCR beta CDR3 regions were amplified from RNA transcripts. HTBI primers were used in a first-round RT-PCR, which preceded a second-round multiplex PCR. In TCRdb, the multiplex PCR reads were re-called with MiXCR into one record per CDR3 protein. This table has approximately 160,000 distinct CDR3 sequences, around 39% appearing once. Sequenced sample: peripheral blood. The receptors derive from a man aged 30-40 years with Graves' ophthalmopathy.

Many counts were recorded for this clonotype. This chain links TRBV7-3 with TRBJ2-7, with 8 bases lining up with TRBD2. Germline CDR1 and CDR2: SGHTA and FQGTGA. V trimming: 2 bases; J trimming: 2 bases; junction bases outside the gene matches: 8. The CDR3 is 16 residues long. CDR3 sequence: CASSLQAGEGAYEQYF. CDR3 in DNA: TGTGCCAGCAGCTTACAAGCGGGAGAGGGTGCCTACGAGCAGTACTTC.

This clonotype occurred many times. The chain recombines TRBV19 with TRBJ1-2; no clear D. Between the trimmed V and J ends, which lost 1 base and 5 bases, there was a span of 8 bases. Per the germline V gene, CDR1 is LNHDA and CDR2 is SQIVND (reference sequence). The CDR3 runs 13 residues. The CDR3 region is CASSIGSPYGYTF. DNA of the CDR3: TGTGCCAGTAGTATAGGCAGCCCTTATGGCTACACCTTC.

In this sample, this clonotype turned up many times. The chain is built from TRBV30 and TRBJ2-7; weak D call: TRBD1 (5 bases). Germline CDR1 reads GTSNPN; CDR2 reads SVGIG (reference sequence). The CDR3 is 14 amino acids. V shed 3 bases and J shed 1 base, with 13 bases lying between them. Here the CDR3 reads CAWSNRTTSYEQYF. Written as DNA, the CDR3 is TGTGCCTGGAGCAACCGGACAACTTCCTACGAGCAGTACTTC. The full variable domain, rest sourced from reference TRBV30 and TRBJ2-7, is SQTIHQWPATLVQPVGSPLSLECTVEGTSNPNLYWYRQAAGRGLQLLFYSVGIGQISSEVPQNLSASRPQDRQFILSSKKLLLSDSGFYLCAWSNRTTSYEQYFGPGTRLTVT.

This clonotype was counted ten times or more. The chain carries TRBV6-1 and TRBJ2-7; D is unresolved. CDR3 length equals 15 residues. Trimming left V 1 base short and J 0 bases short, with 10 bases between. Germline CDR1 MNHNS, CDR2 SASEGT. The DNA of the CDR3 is TGTGCCAGCAGTGAAGGGTTGGGCCCCTCCTACGAGCAGTACTTC. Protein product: CASSEGLGPSYEQYF.

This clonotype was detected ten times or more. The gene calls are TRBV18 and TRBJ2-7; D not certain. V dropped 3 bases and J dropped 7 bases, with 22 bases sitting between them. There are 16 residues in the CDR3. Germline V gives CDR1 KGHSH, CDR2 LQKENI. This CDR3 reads CASSPETGKTVGEQYF. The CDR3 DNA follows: TGTGCCAGCTCACCGGAAACGGGTAAGACGGTCGGGGAGCAGTACTTC.

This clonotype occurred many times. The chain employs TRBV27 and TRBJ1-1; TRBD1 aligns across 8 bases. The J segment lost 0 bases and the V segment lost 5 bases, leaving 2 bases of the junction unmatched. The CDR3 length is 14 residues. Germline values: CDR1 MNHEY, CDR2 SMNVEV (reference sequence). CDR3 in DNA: TGTGCCAGCAGTAGGACAGGGATGAACACTGAAGCTTTCTTT. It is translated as CASSRTGMNTEAFF.

CDR3 residues: CSAHAEAFF. CDR3 coding DNA: TGCAGTGCTCACGCCGAAGCTTTCTTT. This sequence joins TRBV20-1 and TRBJ1-1; D gene uncertain. Trimming removed 5 bases from V and 8 bases from J, with 6 bases in between. Germline lookup yields CDR1 DFQATT and CDR2 SNEGSKA (reference sequence). CDR3 length: 9 amino acids.

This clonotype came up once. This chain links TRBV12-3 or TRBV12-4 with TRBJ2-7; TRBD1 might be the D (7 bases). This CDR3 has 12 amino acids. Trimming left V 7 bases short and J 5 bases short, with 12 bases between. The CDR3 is CASKAGGNEQYF. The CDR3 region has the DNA TGTGCCAGCAAAGCAGGGGGGAACGAGCAGTACTTC.

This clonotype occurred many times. The CDR3 sequence: CASSVRYANTGELFF. Written as DNA, the CDR3 is TGTGCCAGCAGTGTCCGGTACGCGAACACCGGGGAGCTGTTTTTT. J is TRBJ2-2 and V is TRBV6-1; D is undetermined. The length of the CDR3 is 15 residues. CDR1 is MNHNS and CDR2 is SASEGT in the germline V gene. The germline V and J ends were trimmed by 4 bases and 0 bases, with 9 bases remaining between them.

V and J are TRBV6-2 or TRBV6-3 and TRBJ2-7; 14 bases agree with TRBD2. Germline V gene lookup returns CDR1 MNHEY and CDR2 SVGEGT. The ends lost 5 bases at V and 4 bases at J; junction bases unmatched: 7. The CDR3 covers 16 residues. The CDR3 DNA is TGTGCCAGCAGTGTTCCGGGACTAGCGGGAGTTTACGAGCAGTACTTC. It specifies CASSVPGLAGVYEQYF.

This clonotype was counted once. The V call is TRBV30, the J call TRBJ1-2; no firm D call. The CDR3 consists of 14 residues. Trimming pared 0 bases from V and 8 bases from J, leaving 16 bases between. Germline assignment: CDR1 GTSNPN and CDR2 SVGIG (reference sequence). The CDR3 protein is CAWSVHPGGNGYTF. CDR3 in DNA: TGTGCCTGGAGTGTACATCCCGGAGGGAACGGCTACACCTTC.

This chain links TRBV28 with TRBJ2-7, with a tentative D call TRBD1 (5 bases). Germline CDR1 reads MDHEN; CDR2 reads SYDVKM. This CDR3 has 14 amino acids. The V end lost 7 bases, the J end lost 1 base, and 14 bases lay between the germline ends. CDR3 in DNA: TGTGCCAGCACCCTTCTGGGGCAGTCCTACGAGCAGTACTTC. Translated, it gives CASTLLGQSYEQYF. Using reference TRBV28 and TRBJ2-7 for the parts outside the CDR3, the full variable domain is DVKVTQSSRYLVKRTGEKVFLECVQDMDHENMFWYRQDPGLGLRLIYFSYDVKMKEKGDIPEGYSVSREKKERFSLILESASTNQTSMYLCASTLLGQSYEQYFGPGTRLTVT.

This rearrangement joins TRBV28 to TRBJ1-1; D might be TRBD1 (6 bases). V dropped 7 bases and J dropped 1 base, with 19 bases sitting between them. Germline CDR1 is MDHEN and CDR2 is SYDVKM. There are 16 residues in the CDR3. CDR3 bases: TGTGCCAGCAATATACCGGGGGCTGGTTCGAACACTGAAGCTTTCTTT. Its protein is CASNIPGAGSNTEAFF. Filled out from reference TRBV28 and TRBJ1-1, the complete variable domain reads DVKVTQSSRYLVKRTGEKVFLECVQDMDHENMFWYRQDPGLGLRLIYFSYDVKMKEKGDIPEGYSVSREKKERFSLILESASTNQTSMYLCASNIPGAGSNTEAFFGQGTRLTVV.

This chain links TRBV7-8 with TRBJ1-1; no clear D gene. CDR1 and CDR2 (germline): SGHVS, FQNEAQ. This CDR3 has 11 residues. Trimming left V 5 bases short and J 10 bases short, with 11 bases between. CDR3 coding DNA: TGTGCCAGCAGCGCCTACCCGGGAGCTTTCTTT. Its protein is CASSAYPGAFF.

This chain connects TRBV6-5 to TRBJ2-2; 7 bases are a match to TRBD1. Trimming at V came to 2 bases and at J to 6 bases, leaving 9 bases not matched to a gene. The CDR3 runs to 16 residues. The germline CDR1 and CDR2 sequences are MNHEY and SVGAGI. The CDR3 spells CASSYPDRVGAGELFF. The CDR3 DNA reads TGTGCCAGCAGTTACCCCGACAGGGTTGGCGCCGGGGAGCTGTTTTTT.

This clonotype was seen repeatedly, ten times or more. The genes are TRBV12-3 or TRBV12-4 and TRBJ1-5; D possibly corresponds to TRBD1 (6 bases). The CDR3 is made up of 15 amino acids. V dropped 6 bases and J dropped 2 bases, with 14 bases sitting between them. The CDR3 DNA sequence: TGTGCCAGCAGGGGTGGGGGCTGGGGCAATCAGCCCCAGCATTTT. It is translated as CASRGGGWGNQPQHF.

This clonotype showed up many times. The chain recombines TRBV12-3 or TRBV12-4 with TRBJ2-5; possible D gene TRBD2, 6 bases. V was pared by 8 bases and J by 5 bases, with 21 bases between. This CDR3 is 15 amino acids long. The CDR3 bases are TGTGCCAGCCGACCCTCAGGGTCTCGGGGGGAGACCCAGTACTTC. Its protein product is CASRPSGSRGETQYF.

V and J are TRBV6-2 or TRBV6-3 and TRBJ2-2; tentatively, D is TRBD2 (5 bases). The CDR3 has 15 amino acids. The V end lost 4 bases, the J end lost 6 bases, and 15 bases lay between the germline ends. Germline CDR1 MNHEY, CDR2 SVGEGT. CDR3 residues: CASSSPVLAPGELFF. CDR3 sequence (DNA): TGTGCCAGCAGTTCCCCTGTGCTAGCTCCCGGGGAGCTGTTTTTT.

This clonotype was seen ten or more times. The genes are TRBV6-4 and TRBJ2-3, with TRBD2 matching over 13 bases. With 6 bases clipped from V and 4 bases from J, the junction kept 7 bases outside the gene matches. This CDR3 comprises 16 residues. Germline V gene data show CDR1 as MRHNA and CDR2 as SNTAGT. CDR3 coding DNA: TGTGCCAGCAGACCTACTAGCGGGAGGGCCCCAGATACGCAGTATTTT. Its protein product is CASRPTSGRAPDTQYF.

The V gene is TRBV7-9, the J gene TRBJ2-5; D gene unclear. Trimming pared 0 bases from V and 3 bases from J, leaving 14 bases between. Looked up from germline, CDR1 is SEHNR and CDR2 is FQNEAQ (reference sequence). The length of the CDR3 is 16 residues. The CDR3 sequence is CASSLAVAPAEETQYF. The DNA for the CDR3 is TGTGCCAGCAGCTTAGCGGTAGCTCCCGCGGAAGAGACCCAGTACTTC.